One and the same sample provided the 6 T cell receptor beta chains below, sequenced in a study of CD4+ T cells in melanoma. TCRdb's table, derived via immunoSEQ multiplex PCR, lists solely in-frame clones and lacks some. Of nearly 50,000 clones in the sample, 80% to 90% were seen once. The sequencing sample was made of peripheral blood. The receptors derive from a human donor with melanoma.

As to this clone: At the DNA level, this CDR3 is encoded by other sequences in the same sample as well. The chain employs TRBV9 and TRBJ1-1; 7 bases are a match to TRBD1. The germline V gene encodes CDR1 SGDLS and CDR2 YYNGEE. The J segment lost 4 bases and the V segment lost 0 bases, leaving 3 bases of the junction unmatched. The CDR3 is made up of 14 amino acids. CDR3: CASSVAYRGTEAFF. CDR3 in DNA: TGTGCCAGCAGCGTAGCTTACAGGGGCACTGAAGCTTTCTTT. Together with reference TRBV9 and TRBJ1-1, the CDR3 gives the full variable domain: DSGVTQTPKHLITATGQRVTLRCSPRSGDLSVYWYQQSLDQGLQFLIQYYNGEERAKGNILERFSAQQFPDLHSELNLSSLELGDSALYFCASSVAYRGTEAFFGQGTRLTVV.

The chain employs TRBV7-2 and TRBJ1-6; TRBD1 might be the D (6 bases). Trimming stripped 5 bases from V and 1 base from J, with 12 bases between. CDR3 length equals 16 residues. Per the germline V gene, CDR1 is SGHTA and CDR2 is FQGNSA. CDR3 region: CASSLEQGSYNSPLHF. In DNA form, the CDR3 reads TGTGCCAGCAGCCTTGAACAGGGATCCTATAATTCACCCCTCCACTTT.

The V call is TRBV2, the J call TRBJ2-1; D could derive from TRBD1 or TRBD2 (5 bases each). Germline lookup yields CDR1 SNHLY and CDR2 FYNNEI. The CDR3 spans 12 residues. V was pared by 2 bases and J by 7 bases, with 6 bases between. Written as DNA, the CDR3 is TGTGCCAGCAGTGAATGGGGGAATGAGCAGTTCTTC. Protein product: CASSEWGNEQFF.

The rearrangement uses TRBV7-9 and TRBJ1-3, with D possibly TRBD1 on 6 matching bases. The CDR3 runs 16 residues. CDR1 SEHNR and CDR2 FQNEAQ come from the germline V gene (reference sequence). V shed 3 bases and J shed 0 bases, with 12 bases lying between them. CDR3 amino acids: CASSLTGPVSGNTIYF. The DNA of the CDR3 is TGTGCCAGCAGCTTGACAGGTCCGGTCTCTGGAAACACCATATATTTT.

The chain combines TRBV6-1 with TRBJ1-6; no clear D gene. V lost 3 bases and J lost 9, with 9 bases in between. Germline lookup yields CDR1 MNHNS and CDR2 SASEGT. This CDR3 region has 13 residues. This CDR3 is CASSEGQPSPLHF. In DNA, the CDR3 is TGTGCCAGCAGTGAGGGCCAACCTTCACCCCTCCACTTT.

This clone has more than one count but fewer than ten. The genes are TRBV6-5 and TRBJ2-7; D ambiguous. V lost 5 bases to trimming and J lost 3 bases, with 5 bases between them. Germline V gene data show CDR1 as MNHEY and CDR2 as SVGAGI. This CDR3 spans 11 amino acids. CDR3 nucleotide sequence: TGTGCCAGCAGTCGTGACTACGAGCAGTACTTC. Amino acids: CASSRDYEQYF.